These T cell receptor beta chains were read from a single sample in a study of blood T cell repertoires in COVID-19. This table comes from immunoSEQ multiplex PCR, and its TCRdb copy is limited to in-frame clones, with some not included. The data contain hundreds of thousands of clones, 90% to 95% of them singletons. The material sequenced was peripheral blood. These receptors originate from a man in his sixties with COVID-19, enrolled during active disease. CDR3s include the opening cysteine and the closing phenylalanine or tryptophan. Part of the rows lack a size; the others show once, few, many or a class for expanded clones.

- | TRBJ1-1 | TRBV9 | CASSPAGRGGNTEAFF
- | TRBJ1-1 | TRBV7-9 | CASSLQGKTEAFF
- | TRBJ1-3 | TRBV7-9 | CASSPQPSGNTIYF
- | TRBJ1-6 | TRBV7-2 | CASSLTLGGRRDNSPLHF
- | TRBJ1-2 | TRBV7-9 | CASSQSGTGILGYTF
- | TRBJ2-1 | TRBV5-8 | CASSLRTSAGNEQFF
- | TRBJ1-1 | TRBV18 | CASSPASGNTEAFF
once | TRBJ2-7 | TRBV20-1 | CSASSPGLANYEQYF
- | TRBJ2-2 | TRBV10-3 | CAINDRGGTSGAGELFF
- | TRBJ1-6 | TRBV6-5 | CASSSDRGRNSPLHF
- | TRBJ1-4 | TRBV5-4 | CASSFEGGANEKLFF
- | TRBJ2-1 | TRBV5-4 | CASSSPGQGGNEQFF
- | TRBJ2-2 | TRBV7-8 | CASSSQSYTGELFF
once | TRBJ1-2 | TRBV19 | CASSISGSGLGYTF
- | TRBJ2-2 | TRBV6-5 | CASSYRSGANTGELFF
- | TRBJ2-1 | TRBV7-2 | CASSGAGGSYNEQFF
- | TRBJ2-5 | TRBV5-3 | CARRNRELQETQYF
- | TRBJ1-5 | TRBV21-1 | CASSKLRAQGNQPQHF
- | TRBJ2-2 | TRBV5-4 | CASSFWGRRDTGELFF
- | TRBJ2-7 | TRBV10-1 | CASGERREQYF
- | TRBJ2-7 | TRBV11-2 | CASSLMGAGPSYEQYF
- | TRBJ2-1 | TRBV9 | CASSTLLGLNYNEQFF
- | TRBJ2-1 | TRBV5-4 | CASSSGYFDRRNEQFF
- | TRBJ2-7 | TRBV5-1 | CASSSGQGAYEQYF
- | TRBJ1-2 | TRBV24-1 | CATSGGQGSPSF
once | TRBJ1-2 | TRBV29-1 | CSAARTGFNYGYTF
- | TRBJ1-2 | TRBV29-1 | CSVDSGGLGYTF
- | TRBJ1-3 | TRBV12-3/TRBV12-4 | CASSLGQGNTIYF
- | TRBJ1-2 | TRBV4-1 | CASSQRSGLPYGYTF
- | TRBJ2-3 | TRBV27 | CASSLKAGVDTQYF
- | TRBJ1-6 | TRBV19 | CASSLFGQGRRNSPLHF
- | TRBJ1-2 | TRBV6-5 | CASSAGQGISGYTF
- | TRBJ2-5 | TRBV5-1 | CASSLAAGEETQYF
- | TRBJ1-2 | TRBV6-5 | CASSLDRARGYTF
- | TRBJ1-1 | TRBV11-2 | CASSSGQGIGYHTEAFF
once | TRBJ2-7 | TRBV28 | CASSLGGSYEQYF
- | TRBJ2-2 | TRBV10-3 | CAISERSVGELFF
- | TRBJ2-7 | TRBV5-4 | CASSLGTSGPYEQYF
- | TRBJ1-2 | TRBV7-9 | CASSTRGQGNFGYTF
- | TRBJ2-1 | TRBV4-3 | CASSQTNRAVEQFF
- | TRBJ1-5 | TRBV20-1 | CSASKTGNQPQHF
- | TRBJ2-5 | TRBV18 | CASSPRLAMETQYF
- | TRBJ1-2 | TRBV6-5 | CASSYYGQGHYGYTF